One sample yielded the 10 T cell receptor beta chains listed below, sequenced in a study of early stage breast cancer tumors. Here immunoSEQ multiplex PCR was the method, and the copy in TCRdb shows in-frame clones only, minus some. Of tens of thousands of clones listed, roughly three quarters are singletons. The sequencing sample was made of blood. These receptors were taken from a person aged 55 to 75 with breast cancer.

This rearrangement joins TRBV15 to TRBJ2-4; 8 positions match TRBD2. The germline gives CDR1 LNHNV, CDR2 YYDKDF (reference sequence). This CDR3 has 14 amino acids. Losses at the gene ends were 3 bases for V and 9 bases for J; bases not matched to a gene: 7. The CDR3: CATSSGGTSGIQYF. CDR3 bases: TGTGCCACCAGCAGCGGGGGGACTAGTGGCATTCAGTACTTC.

The rearrangement joins TRBV4-1 to TRBJ2-3, with TRBD1 matching 7 bases. The length of the CDR3 is 16 residues. The V and J ends lost 0 bases and 0 bases, in that order; junction bases with no gene match: 3. CDR1 and CDR2 from the germline V gene are MGHRA and YSYEKL. CDR3 region: CASSQDPGQSTDTQYF. The CDR3 DNA follows: TGCGCCAGCAGCCAAGATCCGGGACAGAGCACAGATACGCAGTATTTT.

The chain links TRBV11-2 to TRBJ2-5, with D unclear. The V end lost 5 bases, the J end lost 7 bases, and 17 bases lay between the germline ends. The CDR3 has 14 amino acids. Germline assignment: CDR1 SGHAT and CDR2 FQNNGV. For the CDR3, the DNA is TGTGCCAGCAGCCTTTTATGGACCCCAGGGACCCAGTACTTC. This gives the protein CASSLLWTPGTQYF.

The J gene is TRBJ2-3, the V gene TRBV9; D is undetermined. The ends were cut back, 2 bases at V and 4 bases at J, with 11 bases in the middle. The V gene's germline CDR1 is SGDLS and CDR2 YYNGEE. This CDR3 is built from 14 residues. The CDR3 nucleotides read TGTGCCAGCAGCGTCCCTGGCAGCTCAGATACGCAGTATTTT. It translates to CASSVPGSSDTQYF.

The genes are TRBV6-6 and TRBJ1-1; tentative D call: TRBD1 (6 bases). Trimming cost V 2 bases and J 5 bases, with 15 bases left between them. The germline V gene encodes CDR1 MNHNY and CDR2 SVGAGI (reference sequence). CDR3 length: 15 amino acids. The CDR3 sequence is CASSYGGPGRTEAFF. The CDR3 DNA is TGTGCCAGCAGTTACGGGGGGCCGGGGCGGACTGAAGCTTTCTTT.

V usage is TRBV13 and J usage is TRBJ1-3; 7 bases fit TRBD1. The CDR3 spans 15 residues. The V gene's germline CDR1 is PRHDT and CDR2 FYEKMQ (reference sequence). The J segment lost 0 bases and the V segment lost 8 bases, leaving 7 bases of the junction unmatched. The CDR3 loop is CASRDSRYSGNTIYF. DNA for the CDR3: TGTGCCAGCCGGGACAGCCGATACTCTGGAAACACCATATATTTT.

This clone was counted a single time. V is TRBV4-2 and J is TRBJ2-1, with 9 bases aligning to TRBD2. CDR1 is LGHNA and CDR2 is YNFKEQ in the germline V gene. V trimming: 5 bases; J trimming: 8 bases; junction bases outside the gene matches: 13. The CDR3 length is 16 residues. The CDR3 sequence: CASSSSEAGGRDEQFF. CDR3 coding DNA: TGTGCCAGCAGCTCCTCAGAGGCGGGAGGGCGCGATGAGCAGTTCTTC.

This clone was counted a single time. The chain is built from TRBV30 and TRBJ2-1; D is unclear. CDR1 and CDR2 from the germline V gene are GTSNPN and SVGIG (reference sequence). Trimming removed 0 bases at V and 7 bases at J, with 4 bases between. The CDR3 totals 11 residues. This CDR3 is CAWSVLNEQFF. The CDR3 DNA is TGTGCCTGGAGTGTACTGAATGAGCAGTTCTTC.

The J gene is TRBJ1-4, the V gene TRBV9; D is possibly TRBD1 (5 bases). Trimming stripped 1 base from V and 0 bases from J, with 7 bases between. Germline values: CDR1 SGDLS, CDR2 YYNGEE. The CDR3 contains 15 residues. The CDR3 region has the DNA TGTGCCAGCAGCGTATCAGGGTCAACTAATGAAAAACTGTTTTTT. Translating gives CASSVSGSTNEKLFF.

The chain links TRBV30 to TRBJ2-5; a possible D gene is TRBD2 (5 bases). Germline V gives CDR1 GTSNPN, CDR2 SVGIG (reference sequence). Trimming stripped 3 bases from V and 4 bases from J, with 6 bases between. The CDR3 has 11 amino acids. The CDR3 DNA sequence: TGTGCCTGGAGAGGGAGAGAGACCCAGTACTTC. It yields the protein CAWRGRETQYF.